The 2 T cell receptor beta chains presented below share a single source sample, sequenced in a study of identical twins. TCRdb used MiXCR to reprocess the 5' RACE reads, holding one entry per CDR3 protein. The top ten hold 1.5% to 2% of the sample, which has roughly 630,000 distinct CDR3 sequences, roughly 7.1% seen once. These data were also filed under a second study, of yellow fever vaccine responses in identical twins.

The sequenced sample was PBMCs. These receptors were collected from a woman under 30 in good health.

CDR3 protein: CASSYQGTNTGELFF. In DNA form, the CDR3 reads TGCGCCAGCAGCTATCAGGGGACGAACACCGGGGAGCTGTTTTTT. The V call is TRBV5-1, the J call TRBJ2-2; D perhaps matches TRBD1 (6 bases). Trimming left V 3 bases short and J 0 bases short, with 9 bases between. Germline V gives CDR1 SGHRS, CDR2 YFSETQ. The CDR3 extends over 15 amino acids.

This clonotype was detected a few times. V usage is TRBV24-1 and J usage is TRBJ2-7; D is undetermined. This CDR3 region has 13 residues. Germline CDR1 reads KGHDR; CDR2 reads SFDVKD. Deletions cut 8 bases from V and 5 bases from J, with 15 bases between. The CDR3 sequence: CATTRFGYNEQYV. The CDR3 nucleotides are TGTGCCACCACTCGTTTCGGGTACAACGAGCAGTACGTC.